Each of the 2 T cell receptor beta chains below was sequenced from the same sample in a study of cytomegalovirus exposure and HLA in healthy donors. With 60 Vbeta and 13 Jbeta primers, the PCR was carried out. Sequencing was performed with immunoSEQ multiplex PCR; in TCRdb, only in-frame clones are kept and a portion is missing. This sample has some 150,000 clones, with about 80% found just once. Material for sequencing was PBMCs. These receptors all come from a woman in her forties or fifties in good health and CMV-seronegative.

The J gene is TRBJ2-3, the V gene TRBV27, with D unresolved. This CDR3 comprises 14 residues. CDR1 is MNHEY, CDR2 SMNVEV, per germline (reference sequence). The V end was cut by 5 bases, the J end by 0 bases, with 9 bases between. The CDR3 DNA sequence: TGTGCCAGCAGTCCCATCCCCAGCACAGATACGCAGTATTTT. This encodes CASSPIPSTDTQYF.

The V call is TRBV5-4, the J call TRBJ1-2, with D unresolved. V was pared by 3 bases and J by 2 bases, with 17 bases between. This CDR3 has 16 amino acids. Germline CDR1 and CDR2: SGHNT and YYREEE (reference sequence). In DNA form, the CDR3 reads TGTGCCAGCAGCTGGGCCGGGGAGGGTCTGAACTATGGCTACACCTTC. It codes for CASSWAGEGLNYGYTF.